This paragraph covers one T cell receptor (beta chain) sequence. This sample is drawn from a study of blood T cell repertoires in COVID-19. Here immunoSEQ multiplex PCR was the method, and the copy in TCRdb shows in-frame clones only, minus some. The sample yields under 150,000 clones, 75% to 85% seen once. The CDR3 sequence is 13 residues long. From germline, CDR1 is SNHLY and CDR2 FYNNEI. V dropped 10 bases and J dropped 7; count of bases not matched to a gene: 5. The chain combines TRBV2 with TRBJ2-1; 12 bases map to TRBD2. The receptor comes from a human donor with acute or convalescent COVID-19. The donor label of this sample is uncertain. Sequencing used peripheral blood. The CDR3: CATGLAGINEQFF. The CDR3 bases are TGTGCCACCGGACTAGCGGGGATAAATGAGCAGTTCTTC.